The rows below give T cell receptor beta chains drawn from one sample of a study of blood T cell repertoires in COVID-19. The protocol was immunoSEQ multiplex PCR, while the TCRdb copy is restricted to in-frame clones and leaves out a portion. In the table there are roughly 13,000 clones, nearly 75% of which are singletons. The sequencing input was peripheral blood. These receptors came from a boy aged 2 to 9 with active or convalescent COVID-19. The CDR3 runs from the conserved cysteine through the conserved F or W. A D gene is named only where the DNA matches it firmly. A row's size may be missing; if present it is once, few, many or a size class.

d_call | j_call | clone_size | v_call | cdr3_aa | cdr3_nt
TRBD1 | TRBJ1-1 | - | TRBV5-6 | CASSFRDRGRYTEAFF | TGTGCCAGCAGCTTCCGGGACAGGGGGCGTTACACTGAAGCTTTCTTT
- | TRBJ2-3 | - | TRBV10-1 | CASRRAGNTDTQYF | TGCGCCAGCAGACGGGCGGGGAATACGGATACGCAGTATTTT
TRBD1 | TRBJ1-2 | once | TRBV30 | CAGIQGTGSYGYTF | TGTGCCGGAATACAGGGGACGGGAAGCTATGGCTACACCTTC
- | TRBJ1-5 | - | TRBV6-1 | CASSERGYNQPQHF | TGTGCCAGCAGTGAGAGGGGGTATAATCAGCCCCAGCATTTT
TRBD1 | TRBJ2-3 | - | TRBV5-5 | CASSLTGGDTQYF | TGTGCCAGCAGCTTAACAGGGGGAGATACGCAGTATTTT
- | TRBJ2-5 | - | TRBV4-1 | CASSLRASLETQYF | TGCGCCAGCAGCCTGCGGGCTAGCCTAGAGACCCAGTACTTC
TRBD2 | TRBJ2-3 | once | TRBV27 | CASSRLAQRDTQYF | TGTGCCAGCAGTAGACTAGCCCAGCGGGATACGCAGTATTTT
TRBD2 | TRBJ2-1 | - | TRBV3-1/TRBV3-2 | CASEGTSGRDYNEQFF | TGTGCCAGCGAAGGGACTAGCGGGAGGGACTACAATGAGCAGTTCTTC
- | TRBJ1-5 | - | TRBV6-5 | CASFGGSYNQPQHF | TGTGCCAGCTTTGGAGGCAGTTACAATCAGCCCCAGCATTTT
TRBD1 | TRBJ2-5 | - | TRBV7-9 | CASSPQARTGRETQYF | TGTGCCAGCAGCCCTCAAGCCCGGACAGGGCGGGAGACCCAGTACTTC
- | TRBJ2-1 | - | TRBV12-5 | CASGLQINEQFF | TGTGCTAGTGGTTTGCAGATAAATGAGCAGTTCTTC
TRBD1 | TRBJ2-1 | - | TRBV10-3 | CATSTGGHEQFF | TGTGCCACCTCCACAGGGGGCCATGAGCAGTTCTTC
- | TRBJ2-2 | once | TRBV25-1 | CASSPLSGRGGGTGELFF | TGTGCCAGCAGTCCCCTAAGTGGGAGAGGGGGTGGCACCGGGGAGCTGTTTTTT
TRBD1 | TRBJ1-2 | - | TRBV2 | CASSADRGRTRNYGYTF | TGTGCCAGCAGTGCCGACAGGGGGAGGACTAGGAACTATGGCTACACCTTC
TRBD1 | TRBJ1-2 | - | TRBV7-9 | CASSSTGPGQGTSNYGYTF | TGTGCCAGCAGCTCTACTGGACCGGGACAGGGGACTTCTAACTATGGCTACACCTTC
- | TRBJ2-7 | few | TRBV10-1 | CASSGASYEQYF | TGCGCCAGCAGTGGAGCGTCCTACGAGCAGTACTTC
TRBD1 | TRBJ1-1 | - | TRBV6-6 | CASRGTTGNSEAFF | TGTGCCAGCAGGGGAACGACAGGGAACTCTGAAGCTTTCTTT
- | TRBJ1-1 | - | TRBV5-1 | CASTPLGVLGMNTEAFF | TGCGCCAGCACCCCCTTGGGTGTTCTGGGCATGAACACTGAAGCTTTCTTT
TRBD2 | TRBJ2-1 | - | TRBV18 | CASSPYGLARGNEQFF | TGTGCCAGCTCACCATATGGACTAGCGCGAGGCAATGAGCAGTTCTTC
TRBD2 | TRBJ2-3 | - | TRBV6-6 | CASFTSGSADTQYF | TGTGCCAGCTTTACTAGCGGGAGTGCAGATACGCAGTATTTT
TRBD2 | TRBJ2-3 | - | TRBV19 | CASSRSGGAQYF | TGTGCCAGTAGTAGATCGGGAGGGGCGCAGTATTTT
TRBD1 | TRBJ2-7 | - | TRBV18 | CASSQTGTGRDEQYF | TGTGCCAGCTCACAGACCGGGACAGGACGGGACGAGCAGTACTTC
TRBD1 | TRBJ2-7 | - | TRBV4-1 | CASSQGYGTGGYEQYF | TGCGCCAGCAGCCAAGGGTACGGGACAGGGGGCTACGAGCAGTACTTC
TRBD2 | TRBJ2-1 | - | TRBV7-2 | CASSPEGLGVNEQFF | TGTGCCAGCAGCCCCGAGGGACTAGGGGTCAATGAGCAGTTCTTC
- | TRBJ2-1 | - | TRBV29-1 | CSVEHRSIDEQFF | TGCAGCGTTGAACACAGATCAATAGATGAGCAGTTCTTC
- | TRBJ2-2 | - | TRBV27 | CASSLWGGAGTGELFF | TGTGCCAGCAGTTTATGGGGCGGAGCGGGTACCGGGGAGCTGTTTTTT
TRBD2 | TRBJ2-7 | few | TRBV11-2 | CASSETSTSSTFEQYF | TGTGCCAGCAGCGAAACCTCGACTAGCTCTACGTTCGAGCAGTACTTC
- | TRBJ2-5 | - | TRBV12-3/TRBV12-4 | CASTLDGSAQYF | TGTGCCAGCACCCTCGATGGTTCGGCCCAGTACTTC
- | TRBJ2-3 | - | TRBV9 | CASSRGKNTDTQYF | TGTGCCAGCAGCCGAGGAAAAAACACAGATACGCAGTATTTT
- | TRBJ2-4 | - | TRBV4-1 | CASSQELRVWDIQYF | TGCGCCAGCAGCCAAGAATTGAGGGTTTGGGACATTCAGTACTTC
- | TRBJ1-1 | - | TRBV12-3/TRBV12-4 | CASGLGIDTEAFF | TGTGCCAGCGGCCTTGGTATCGACACTGAAGCTTTCTTT
- | TRBJ1-2 | - | TRBV3-1/TRBV3-2 | CASSQDQGYTF | TGTGCCAGCAGCCAAGATCAAGGCTACACCTTC
TRBD1 | TRBJ2-1 | - | TRBV11-2 | CASSLGQGVYEQFF | TGTGCCAGCAGCTTAGGACAGGGAGTTTATGAGCAGTTCTTC
TRBD1 | TRBJ2-2 | - | TRBV14 | CASSQEVVWGQGSGELFF | TGTGCCAGCAGCCAAGAAGTGGTATGGGGACAGGGATCCGGGGAGCTGTTTTTT
- | TRBJ1-1 | - | TRBV19 | CASSIYGVNTEAFF | TGTGCCAGTAGTATATACGGAGTGAACACTGAAGCTTTCTTT
TRBD1 | TRBJ1-1 | once | TRBV19 | CASTPGQSLNTEAFF | TGTGCCAGTACACCGGGACAGAGCCTGAACACTGAAGCTTTCTTT
- | TRBJ1-1 | - | TRBV15 | CATSRAGYTEAFF | TGTGCCACCAGTAGAGCAGGGTACACTGAAGCTTTCTTT